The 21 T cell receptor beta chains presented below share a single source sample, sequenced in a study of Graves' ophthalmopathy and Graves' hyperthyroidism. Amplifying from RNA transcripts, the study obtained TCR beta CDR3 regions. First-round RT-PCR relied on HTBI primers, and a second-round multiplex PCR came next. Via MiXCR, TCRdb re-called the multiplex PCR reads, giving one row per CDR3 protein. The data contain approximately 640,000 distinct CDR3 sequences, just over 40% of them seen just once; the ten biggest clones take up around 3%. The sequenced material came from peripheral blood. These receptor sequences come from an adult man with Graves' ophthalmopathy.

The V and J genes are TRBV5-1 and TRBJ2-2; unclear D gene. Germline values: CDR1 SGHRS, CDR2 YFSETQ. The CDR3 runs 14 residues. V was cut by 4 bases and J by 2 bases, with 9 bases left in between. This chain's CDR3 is CASSLRPNTGELFF. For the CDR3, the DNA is TGCGCCAGCAGCCTGAGACCCAACACCGGGGAGCTGTTTTTT.

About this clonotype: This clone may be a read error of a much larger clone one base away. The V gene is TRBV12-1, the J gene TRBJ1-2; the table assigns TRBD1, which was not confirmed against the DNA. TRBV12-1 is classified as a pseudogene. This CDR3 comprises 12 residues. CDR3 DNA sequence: TGTGCCAGCAGCTTTACAGGGCCTGGCTACACCTTC. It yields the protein CASSFTGPGYTF.

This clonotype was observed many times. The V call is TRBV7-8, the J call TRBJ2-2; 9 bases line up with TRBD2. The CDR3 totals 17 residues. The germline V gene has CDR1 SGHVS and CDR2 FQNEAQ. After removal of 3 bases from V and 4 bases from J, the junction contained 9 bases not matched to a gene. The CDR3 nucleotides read TGTGCCAGCAGCTTCAGGACTAGCGTCGGGGGCACCGGGGAGCTGTTTTTT. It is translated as CASSFRTSVGGTGELFF.

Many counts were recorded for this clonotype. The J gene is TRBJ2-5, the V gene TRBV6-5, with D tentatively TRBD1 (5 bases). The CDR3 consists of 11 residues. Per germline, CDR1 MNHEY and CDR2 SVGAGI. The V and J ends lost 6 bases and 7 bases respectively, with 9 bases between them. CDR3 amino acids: CASSQGGTQYF. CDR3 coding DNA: TGTGCCAGCAGCCAGGGCGGGACCCAGTACTTC.

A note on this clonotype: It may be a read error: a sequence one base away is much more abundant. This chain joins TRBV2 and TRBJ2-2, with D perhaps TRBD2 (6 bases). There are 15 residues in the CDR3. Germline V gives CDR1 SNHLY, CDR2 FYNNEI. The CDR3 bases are TGTGCCAGCAGTGAGGTAGGGCGAAGCCGCGGGGTGCTGTTTTTT. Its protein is CASSEVGRSRGVLFF. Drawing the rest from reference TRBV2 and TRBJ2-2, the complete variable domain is EPEVTQTPSHQVTQMGQEVILRCVPISNHLYFYWYRQILGQKVEFLVSFYNNEISEKSEIFDDQFSVERPDGSNFTLKIRSTKLEDSAMYFCASSEVGRSRGVLFFGEGSRLTVL.

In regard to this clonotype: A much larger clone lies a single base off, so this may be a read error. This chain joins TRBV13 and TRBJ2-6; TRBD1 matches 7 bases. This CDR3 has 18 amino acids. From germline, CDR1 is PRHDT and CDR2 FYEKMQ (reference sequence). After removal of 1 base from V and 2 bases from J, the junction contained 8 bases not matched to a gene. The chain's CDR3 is CASSLDGTVYPGANVLTF. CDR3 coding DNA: TGTGCCAGCAGCTTAGACGGGACAGTATACCCTGGGGCCAACGTCCTGACTTTC.

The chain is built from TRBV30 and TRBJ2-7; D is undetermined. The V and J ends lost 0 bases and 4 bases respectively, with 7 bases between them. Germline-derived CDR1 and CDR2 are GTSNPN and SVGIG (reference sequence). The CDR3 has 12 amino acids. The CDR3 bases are TGTGCCTGGAGTGTACGCAGTTACGAGCAGTACTTC. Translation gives CAWSVRSYEQYF.

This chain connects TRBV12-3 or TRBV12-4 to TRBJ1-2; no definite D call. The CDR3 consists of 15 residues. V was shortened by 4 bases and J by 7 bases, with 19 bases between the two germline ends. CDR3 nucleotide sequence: TGTGCCAGCAGTTACTCGATCAGAGGTTCAGGTGGCTACACCTTC. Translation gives CASSYSIRGSGGYTF.

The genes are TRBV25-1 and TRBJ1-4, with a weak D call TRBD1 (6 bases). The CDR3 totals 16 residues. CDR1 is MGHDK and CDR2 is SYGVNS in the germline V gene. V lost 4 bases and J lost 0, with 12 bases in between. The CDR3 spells CASSANRQATNEKLFF. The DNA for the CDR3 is TGTGCCAGCAGTGCCAACCGACAGGCAACTAATGAAAAACTGTTTTTT.

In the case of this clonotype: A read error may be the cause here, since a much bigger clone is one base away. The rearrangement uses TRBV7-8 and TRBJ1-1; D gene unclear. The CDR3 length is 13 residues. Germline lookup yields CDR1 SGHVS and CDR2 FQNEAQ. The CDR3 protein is CAGSLVRKNEAFF. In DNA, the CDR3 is TGTGCCGGCAGCTTAGTTCGGAAAAATGAAGCTTTCTTT.

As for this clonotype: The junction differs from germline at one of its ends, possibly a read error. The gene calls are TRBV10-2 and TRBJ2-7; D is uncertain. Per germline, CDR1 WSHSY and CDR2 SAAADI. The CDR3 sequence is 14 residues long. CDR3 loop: CASSYSKGTYEQYF. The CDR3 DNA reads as TGTGCCAGCAGTTACTCGAAAGGCACATACGAGCAGTACTTC.

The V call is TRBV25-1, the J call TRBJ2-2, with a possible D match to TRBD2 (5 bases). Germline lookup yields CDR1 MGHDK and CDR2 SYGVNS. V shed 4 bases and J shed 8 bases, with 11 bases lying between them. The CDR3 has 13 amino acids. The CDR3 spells CASSGEIWGELFF. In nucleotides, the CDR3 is TGTGCCAGCAGTGGGGAGATATGGGGGGAGCTGTTTTTT.

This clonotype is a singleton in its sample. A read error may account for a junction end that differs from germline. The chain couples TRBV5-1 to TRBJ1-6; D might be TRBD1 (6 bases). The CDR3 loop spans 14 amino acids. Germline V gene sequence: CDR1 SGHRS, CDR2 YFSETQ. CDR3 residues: CASSPQGMGSPLHF. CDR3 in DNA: TGTGCCAGCAGTCCACAGGGAATGGGTTCACCCCTCCACTTT.

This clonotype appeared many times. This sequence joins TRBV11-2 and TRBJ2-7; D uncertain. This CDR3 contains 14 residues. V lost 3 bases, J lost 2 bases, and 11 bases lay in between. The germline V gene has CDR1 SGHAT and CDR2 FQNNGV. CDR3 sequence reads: CASSLALTAYEQYF. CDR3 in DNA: TGTGCCAGCAGCTTGGCCCTGACGGCCTACGAGCAGTACTTC. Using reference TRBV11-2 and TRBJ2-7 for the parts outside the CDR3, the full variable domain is EAGVAQSPRYKIIEKRQSVAFWCNPISGHATLYWYQQILGQGPKLLIQFQNNGVVDDSQLPKDRFSAERLKGVDSTLKIQPAKLEDSAVYLCASSLALTAYEQYFGPGTRLTVT.

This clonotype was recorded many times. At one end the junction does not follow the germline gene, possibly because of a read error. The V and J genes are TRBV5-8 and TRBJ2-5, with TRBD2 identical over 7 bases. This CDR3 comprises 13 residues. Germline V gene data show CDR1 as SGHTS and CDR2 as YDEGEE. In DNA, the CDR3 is TGTGCCAGCAGCTTGGCTTTAGCGGGCCAGTTTATTTTC. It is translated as CASSLALAGQFIF.

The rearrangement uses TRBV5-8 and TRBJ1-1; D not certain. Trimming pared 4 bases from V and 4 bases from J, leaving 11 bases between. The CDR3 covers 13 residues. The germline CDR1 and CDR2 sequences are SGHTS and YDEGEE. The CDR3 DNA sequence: TGTGCCAGCAGCGGGAAGGGATTCACTGAAGCTTTCTTT. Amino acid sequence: CASSGKGFTEAFF.

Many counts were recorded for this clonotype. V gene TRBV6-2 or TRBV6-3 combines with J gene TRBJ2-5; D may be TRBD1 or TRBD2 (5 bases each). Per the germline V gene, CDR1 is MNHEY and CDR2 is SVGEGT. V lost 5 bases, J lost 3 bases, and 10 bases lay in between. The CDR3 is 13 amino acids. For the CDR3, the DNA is TGTGCCAGCAGTGACTTGGGGGAAGAGACCCAGTACTTC. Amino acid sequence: CASSDLGEETQYF.

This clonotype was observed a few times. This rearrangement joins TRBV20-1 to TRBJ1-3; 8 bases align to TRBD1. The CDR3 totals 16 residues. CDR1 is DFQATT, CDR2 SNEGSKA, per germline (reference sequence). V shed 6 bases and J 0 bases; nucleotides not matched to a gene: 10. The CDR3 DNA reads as TGCAGTGCGGGACAGGTTCTCATACTCTCTGGAAACACCATATATTTT. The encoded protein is CSAGQVLILSGNTIYF.

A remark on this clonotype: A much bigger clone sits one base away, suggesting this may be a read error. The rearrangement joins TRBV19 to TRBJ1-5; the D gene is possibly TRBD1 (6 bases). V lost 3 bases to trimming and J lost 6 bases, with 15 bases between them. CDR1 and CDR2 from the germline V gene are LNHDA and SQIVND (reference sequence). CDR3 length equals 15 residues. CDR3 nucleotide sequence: TGTGCCAGTAGTATGACAGGAGGAGGGGGTCAGCCCCAGCATTTT. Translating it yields CASSMTGGGGQPQHF.

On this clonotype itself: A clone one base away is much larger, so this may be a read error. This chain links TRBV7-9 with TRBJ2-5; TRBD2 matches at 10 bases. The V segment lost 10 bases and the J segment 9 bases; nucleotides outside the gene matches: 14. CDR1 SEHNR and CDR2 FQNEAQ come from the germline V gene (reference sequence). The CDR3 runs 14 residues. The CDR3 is CATQAGGPYEAQYF. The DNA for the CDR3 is TGTGCCACCCAAGCGGGGGGGCCTTACGAGGCCCAGTACTTC.

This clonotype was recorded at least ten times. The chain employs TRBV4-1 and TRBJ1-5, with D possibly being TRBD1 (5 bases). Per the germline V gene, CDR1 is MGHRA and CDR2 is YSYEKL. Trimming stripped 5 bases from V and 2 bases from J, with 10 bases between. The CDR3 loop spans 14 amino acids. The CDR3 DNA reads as TGCGCCAGCAGCGAGGGGATAGGCAATCAGCCCCAGCATTTT. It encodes CASSEGIGNQPQHF.